Presented here are 28 T cell receptor beta chains from one specimen sequenced in a study of T cells in Graves' hyperthyroidism and ophthalmopathy. Template material for amplifying TCR beta CDR3 regions consisted of RNA transcripts. The HTBI set primed first-round TCR CDR3 RT-PCR. A single record per CDR3 protein comes from TCRdb applying MiXCR to the multiplex PCR reads. The sample yields over 700,000 distinct CDR3 sequences, roughly a third seen once. Sequences were obtained from blood. The receptor source for this set is a middle-aged woman with Graves' hyperthyroidism.

The sample holds a few counts of this clonotype. Germline is not matched at one junction end, which may reflect a read error. CDR3 region: CASSQGGGGRAETQYF. CDR3 sequence (DNA): TGCGCCAGCAGCCAAGGCGGCGGGGGGAGGGCAGAGACCCAGTACTTC. The chain employs TRBV7-9 and TRBJ2-5, with 8 bases lining up with TRBD2. The germline CDR1 and CDR2 sequences are SEHNR and FQNEAQ (reference sequence). This CDR3 has 16 amino acids.

The chain links TRBV7-9 to TRBJ2-2; 7 bases agree with TRBD1. Germline loops: CDR1 SEHNR, CDR2 FQNEAQ (reference sequence). V was clipped by 5 bases and J by 9 bases; unmatched bases: 6. The CDR3 extends over 13 amino acids. DNA of the CDR3: TGTGCCAGCAGCCCACAGGGGATGAGGGAGCTGTTTTTT. Translated: CASSPQGMRELFF.

This clonotype came up a few times. This chain joins TRBV7-2 and TRBJ2-5, with D tentatively TRBD2 (5 bases). This CDR3 comprises 16 residues. The V and J ends lost 2 bases and 5 bases respectively, with 18 bases between them. Germline CDR1 is SGHTA and CDR2 is FQGNSA. The CDR3 loop reads CASSLRRRGLGETQYF. The CDR3 bases are TGTGCCAGCAGCTTAAGGCGCCGGGGTTTGGGGGAGACCCAGTACTTC.

This clonotype came up many times. V and J are TRBV20-1 and TRBJ2-6; no definite D call. CDR3 length: 14 amino acids. CDR1 is DFQATT and CDR2 is SNEGSKA in the germline V gene (reference sequence). Trimming pared 5 bases from V and 0 bases from J, leaving 8 bases between. CDR3 coding DNA: TGCAGTGCTGCAAGGATCTCTGGGGCCAACGTCCTGACTTTC. Translating it yields CSAARISGANVLTF.

The chain is built from TRBV4-3 and TRBJ2-7; D remains unclear. This CDR3 has 13 amino acids. Between the trimmed V and J ends, which lost 0 bases and 3 bases, there was a span of 6 bases. Germline V CDR1 and CDR2: LGHNA, YSLEER. In nucleotides, the CDR3 is TGCGCCAGCAGCCAAGACAGGTTCTACGAGCAGTACTTC. This sequence encodes CASSQDRFYEQYF.

This clonotype was recorded at least ten times. The rearrangement joins TRBV6-5 to TRBJ1-5; TRBD1 aligns across 9 bases. CDR1 and CDR2 (germline): MNHEY, SVGAGI. The CDR3 extends over 16 amino acids. After removal of 5 bases from V and 2 bases from J, the junction contained 7 bases not matched to a gene. DNA of the CDR3: TGTGCCAGCAGTACGGACAGGGGTTATGGCAATCAGCCCCAGCATTTT. Translation gives CASSTDRGYGNQPQHF.

The chain links TRBV29-1 to TRBJ1-5, with D possibly being TRBD1 (6 bases). In germline, CDR1 is SQVTM, CDR2 ANQGSEA. The length of the CDR3 is 13 residues. The CDR3 DNA reads TGCAGTTTCGGGGGCGGGGGGAGTCAGCCCCAGCATTTT. It is translated as CSFGGGGSQPQHF.

This chain connects TRBV24-1 to TRBJ2-7; D possibly corresponds to TRBD1 (5 bases). V was cut by 4 bases and J by 3 bases, with 12 bases left in between. The CDR3 has 14 amino acids. Germline assignment: CDR1 KGHDR and CDR2 SFDVKD. CDR3 sequence: CATSDRDWGYEQYF. DNA of the CDR3: TGTGCCACCAGTGACAGGGATTGGGGCTACGAGCAGTACTTC.

The chain's CDR3 is CASSASSNQPQHF. In nucleotides, the CDR3 is TGTGCCAGCAGTGCCTCTAGCAATCAGCCCCAGCATTTT. The chain recombines TRBV6-5 with TRBJ1-5; D is ambiguous. CDR3 length: 13 amino acids. CDR1 is MNHEY, CDR2 SVGAGI, per germline. Deletions cut 5 bases from V and 0 bases from J, with 5 bases between.

This clonotype was seen at least ten times. V gene TRBV6-5 combines with J gene TRBJ1-2; tentative D call: TRBD1 (5 bases). Germline-derived CDR1 and CDR2 are MNHEY and SVGAGI. This CDR3 has 12 amino acids. Trimming stripped 7 bases from V and 4 bases from J, with 10 bases between. DNA of the CDR3: TGTGCCAGCACCGATGACAGCTATGGCTACACCTTC. This encodes CASTDDSYGYTF.

This clonotype was counted at least ten times. V gene TRBV13 combines with J gene TRBJ1-4; maybe TRBD1 (5 bases). The CDR3 totals 15 residues. Trimming removed 5 bases at V and 8 bases at J, with 18 bases between. Germline V CDR1 and CDR2: PRHDT, FYEKMQ (reference sequence). CDR3 sequence: CASSRGDSLWEKLFF. CDR3 bases: TGTGCCAGCAGCCGAGGTGACAGCCTTTGGGAAAAACTGTTTTTT.

The chain links TRBV2 to TRBJ2-3; D might be TRBD2 (6 bases). V dropped 5 bases and J dropped 4 bases, with 13 bases sitting between them. The CDR3 consists of 14 residues. Germline V gene lookup returns CDR1 SNHLY and CDR2 FYNNEI. CDR3 in DNA: TGTGCCAGCAGTTACGGGGGAAGAGCAGATACGCAGTATTTT. This translates into CASSYGGRADTQYF.

The chain links TRBV7-9 to TRBJ1-6, with D uncertain. Germline V CDR1 and CDR2: SEHNR, FQNEAQ (reference sequence). The CDR3 runs 17 residues. With 0 bases removed from V and 0 bases from J, the gap between germline ends came to 9 bases. The CDR3 reads CASSLAGYGSYNSPLHF. The CDR3 bases are TGTGCCAGCAGCTTAGCGGGATATGGCTCCTATAATTCACCCCTCCACTTT.

This chain links TRBV14 with TRBJ2-3, with unresolved D. The CDR3 is 13 residues long. CDR1 is SGHDN, CDR2 FVKESK, per germline. The V and J ends lost 4 bases and 4 bases respectively, with 9 bases between them. CDR3 coding DNA: TGTGCCAGCAGCCTTACGGCGTCAGATACGCAGTATTTT. Translation: CASSLTASDTQYF.

Points on this clonotype: A single base separates this from a much larger clone, so it may be a read error. Likely a read error: the CDR3 ends without its conserved phenylalanine or tryptophan. J is TRBJ1-1 and V is TRBV7-2; D might be TRBD1 (5 bases). The CDR3 has 14 residues. Germline CDR1 SGHTA, CDR2 FQGNSA. Trimming pared 5 bases from V and 5 bases from J, leaving 15 bases between. The CDR3 loop is CASSLPLGGTEAFL. The CDR3 DNA reads as TGTGCCAGCAGCCTGCCGCTCGGGGGGACTGAAGCTTTCCTT.

Note on this clonotype: Relative to the germline gene, one junction end is altered; a read error may explain this. The chain joins TRBV7-9 to TRBJ1-2, with D unresolved. Germline values: CDR1 SEHNR, CDR2 FQNEAQ (reference sequence). This CDR3 has 15 amino acids. The CDR3 DNA sequence: TGTGCCAGCAGCCGCCCAACACAGAGTTTCTATGACTACACCTTC. This translates into CASSRPTQSFYDYTF.

The table lists this clonotype with a few counts. This chain connects TRBV6-1 to TRBJ2-7, with D maybe TRBD1 (5 bases). The CDR3 consists of 12 residues. Trimming shortened V by 6 bases and J by 1 base, and 7 bases separated the two germline ends. Germline V CDR1 and CDR2: MNHNS, SASEGT. CDR3 residues: CASRPGSYEQYF. The CDR3, as DNA: TGTGCCAGCAGGCCAGGGTCCTACGAGCAGTACTTC.

This clonotype has at least ten counts. V is TRBV15 and J is TRBJ2-7; D call uncertain. Germline assignment: CDR1 LNHNV and CDR2 YYDKDF (reference sequence). The CDR3 contains 13 residues. V was clipped by 0 bases and J by 4 bases, with 7 bases between them. The CDR3 reads CATSRDWGYEQYF. The CDR3 nucleotides are TGTGCCACCAGCAGAGATTGGGGATACGAGCAGTACTTC.

To note about this clonotype: One end of the junction does not line up with germline, which may come from a read error. The chain combines TRBV25-1 with TRBJ2-5; D tentatively reads TRBD1 or TRBD2 (5 bases each). This CDR3 region has 13 residues. Germline-derived CDR1 and CDR2 are MGHDK and SYGVNS. The CDR3 region has the DNA TGTGCCAGCAGTGAATGGGGGAAAGAGGCCCAGTACTTC. Protein: CASSEWGKEAQYF.

V is TRBV11-2 and J is TRBJ1-1; D may be TRBD1 (5 bases). V lost 5 bases to trimming and J lost 2 bases, with 12 bases between them. The CDR3 spans 14 residues. In germline, CDR1 is SGHAT, CDR2 FQNNGV. The CDR3 bases are TGTGCCAGCAGCCTACCTCGGGACAACACTGAAGCTTTCTTT. Protein sequence: CASSLPRDNTEAFF. Based on the CDR3 plus reference TRBV11-2 and TRBJ1-1, the full variable domain is EAGVAQSPRYKIIEKRQSVAFWCNPISGHATLYWYQQILGQGPKLLIQFQNNGVVDDSQLPKDRFSAERLKGVDSTLKIQPAKLEDSAVYLCASSLPRDNTEAFFGQGTRLTVV.

A note on this clonotype: This may come from a read error, since a much larger clone is one base off. The chain links TRBV10-3 to TRBJ1-1; TRBD1 matches at 7 bases. J was trimmed by 10 bases and V by 5 bases; bases with no gene match: 7. The CDR3 is 12 amino acids. Germline V gives CDR1 ENHRY, CDR2 SYGVKD. The CDR3 DNA reads TGTGCCATCAGTTCGAACTCAGGGGGAGCTTTCTTT. Protein: CAISSNSGGAFF.

This sequence joins TRBV6-5 and TRBJ1-3; D gene unclear. V was clipped by 1 base and J by 0 bases, with 13 bases between them. Germline CDR1 and CDR2: MNHEY and SVGAGI. The CDR3 length is 17 residues. The CDR3 sequence: CASSYLEGRSSGNTIYF. DNA for the CDR3: TGTGCCAGCAGTTACTTGGAAGGAAGATCCTCTGGAAACACCATATATTTT.

Remarks on this clonotype: A read error may be the cause here, since a much bigger clone is one base away. This sequence joins TRBV19 and TRBJ1-1, with no clear D. Germline assignment: CDR1 LNHDA and CDR2 SQIVND (reference sequence). The ends were cut back, 3 bases at V and 0 bases at J, with 5 bases in the middle. CDR3 length: 13 amino acids. CDR3 region: CASSIWVNTEAFF. Here the CDR3 DNA reads TGTGCCAGTAGTATTTGGGTGAACACTGAAGCTTTCTTT.

This clonotype has more than one count but fewer than ten. The rearrangement uses TRBV27 and TRBJ1-2; 9 positions match TRBD1. CDR1 and CDR2 (germline): MNHEY, SMNVEV (reference sequence). The J segment lost 2 bases and the V segment lost 4 bases, leaving 5 bases of the junction unmatched. This CDR3 is built from 15 residues. In nucleotides, the CDR3 is TGTGCCAGCAGTTCGGGACAGGGTTTCAACTATGGCTACACCTTC. This gives the protein CASSSGQGFNYGYTF.

This chain links TRBV19 with TRBJ2-1; D is undetermined. The germline V and J ends were trimmed by 1 base and 7 bases, with 5 bases remaining between them. CDR1 LNHDA and CDR2 SQIVND come from the germline V gene (reference sequence). CDR3 length: 12 amino acids. The CDR3 DNA reads as TGTGCCAGTAGTATAGTGGGTAATGAGCAGTTCTTC. Translated, it gives CASSIVGNEQFF.

This clonotype was observed a handful of times. The CDR3 loop is CASRGGWGSGANVLTF. CDR3 sequence (DNA): TGTGCCAGCCGGGGAGGTTGGGGCTCTGGGGCCAACGTCCTGACTTTC. J is TRBJ2-6 and V is TRBV6-5; the D gene is possibly TRBD2 (6 bases). The CDR3 totals 16 residues. Germline assignment: CDR1 MNHEY and CDR2 SVGAGI. V was clipped by 8 bases and J by 0 bases, with 14 bases between them.

This clonotype came up a few times. The J gene is TRBJ2-7, the V gene TRBV6-5; D is uncertain. The V and J ends lost 7 bases and 2 bases respectively, with 12 bases between them. Germline CDR1 and CDR2: MNHEY and SVGAGI. The CDR3 sequence is 13 residues long. DNA for the CDR3: TGTGCCAGCAAAGGTGCGATTCCCTACGAGCAGTACTTC. Amino acids: CASKGAIPYEQYF.

This clonotype was observed a handful of times. The rearrangement links TRBV7-9 to TRBJ2-5, with 13 bases matching TRBD2. Trimming at V came to 4 bases and at J to 3 bases, leaving 5 bases not matched to a gene. The CDR3 has 16 amino acids. Per germline, CDR1 SEHNR and CDR2 FQNEAQ (reference sequence). CDR3 bases: TGTGCCAGCAGCTCGCCGGGACTAGCGGGGAAAGAGACCCAGTACTTC. Translation: CASSSPGLAGKETQYF.